Following are 11 T cell receptor beta chains from one sample sequenced in a study of blood T cells in healthy people across ages. The second PCR ran about 7 to 12 cycles with a sample-barcoded 5' primer and J-beta primers. TCRdb re-called the 5' RACE reads with MiXCR, one entry per CDR3 protein. Among 650,000 to 950,000 distinct CDR3 sequences listed, 40% to 50% were seen once. Sequenced sample: blood. The source of these receptors is a man aged 60 to 69 in good health.

With regard to this clonotype: A junction boundary mismatches the germline segment, possibly from a read error. The chain has TRBV12-3 or TRBV12-4 and TRBJ2-5; weak D call: TRBD2 (6 bases). CDR3 length: 14 amino acids. CDR3: CTSSPGDDRETQYF. CDR3 DNA sequence: TGTACCAGCAGTCCGGGGGATGATCGAGAGACCCAGTACTTC.

The rearrangement links TRBV28 to TRBJ2-4; D gene uncertain. V was pared by 6 bases and J by 2 bases, with 8 bases between. This CDR3 is 13 amino acids long. Looked up from germline, CDR1 is MDHEN and CDR2 is SYDVKM. The CDR3 DNA reads TGTGCCAGCAGCCCTGGAACCAAAAACATTCAGTACTTC. Translated: CASSPGTKNIQYF.

This clonotype has only a few counts. The CDR3 region is CASSLRLWGTTDTQYF. In DNA form, the CDR3 reads TGTGCCAGCAGCTTGCGATTGTGGGGGACCACAGATACGCAGTATTTT. The V call is TRBV7-2, the J call TRBJ2-3; D possibly matches TRBD1 or TRBD2 (5 bases each). The CDR3 totals 16 residues. CDR1 and CDR2 (germline): SGHTA, FQGNSA. The ends were cut back, 3 bases at V and 2 bases at J, with 15 bases in the middle.

In this sample, this clonotype turned up many times. The chain links TRBV7-9 to TRBJ2-5; 9 bases map to TRBD1. The germline V gene has CDR1 SEHNR and CDR2 FQNEAQ (reference sequence). The ends lost 5 bases at V and 5 bases at J; junction bases unmatched: 9. The CDR3 contains 15 residues. The CDR3 loop reads CASSTEQGAWETQYF. The CDR3 DNA sequence: TGTGCCAGCAGCACCGAACAGGGGGCCTGGGAGACCCAGTACTTC.

With respect to this clonotype: Germline is not matched at one junction end, which may reflect a read error. The J gene is TRBJ2-5, the V gene TRBV7-9; no reliable D call. The CDR3 covers 14 residues. The germline V gene has CDR1 SEHNR and CDR2 FQNEAQ (reference sequence). CDR3 in DNA: TGTGCCGGCAGCTTAGCTTCCCCGACAGAGACCCAGTACTTC. It is translated as CAGSLASPTETQYF.

This clonotype showed up just a few times. This sequence joins TRBV5-1 and TRBJ2-5; possible D gene TRBD1, 5 bases. The germline gives CDR1 SGHRS, CDR2 YFSETQ. V was clipped by 1 base and J by 0 bases, with 13 bases between them. The CDR3 covers 16 residues. The CDR3 nucleotides read TGCGCCAGCAGCTTGAGTTGGGGCCGTAACCAAGAGACCCAGTACTTC. This gives the protein CASSLSWGRNQETQYF. Combining the CDR3 with reference TRBV5-1 and TRBJ2-5 gives the whole variable domain KAGVTQTPRYLIKTRGQQVTLSCSPISGHRSVSWYQQTPGQGLQFLFEYFSETQRNKGNFPGRFSGRQFSNSRSEMNVSTLELGDSALYLCASSLSWGRNQETQYFGPGTRLLVL.

V gene TRBV7-2 combines with J gene TRBJ1-1; 7 nucleotides match TRBD1. Germline CDR1 reads SGHTA; CDR2 reads FQGNSA. V was clipped by 3 bases and J by 0 bases; unmatched bases: 7. This CDR3 contains 16 residues. CDR3 nucleotides: TGTGCCAGCAGCTTGGCAGGGGGGAATATGAACACTGAAGCTTTCTTT. Protein sequence: CASSLAGGNMNTEAFF.

This clonotype appeared a few times. The rearrangement uses TRBV12-3 or TRBV12-4 and TRBJ2-5, with TRBD2 as a possible D gene (7 bases). This CDR3 region has 15 residues. The germline V and J ends were trimmed by 1 base and 5 bases, with 14 bases remaining between them. This CDR3 is CASSLGGGPLETQYF. CDR3 in DNA: TGTGCCAGCAGTTTAGGGGGGGGGCCGTTGGAGACCCAGTACTTC.

As for this clonotype: The germline gene is not matched at one end of the junction; a read error may be the cause. V usage is TRBV11-3 and J usage is TRBJ1-6, with D perhaps matching TRBD1 (6 bases). The CDR3 consists of 15 residues. In germline, CDR1 is SGHNT, CDR2 YENEEA. The CDR3: CASSLTGTRNSPLHF. The DNA for the CDR3 is TGTGCCAGCAGCTTGACCGGGACACGGAATTCGCCCCTCCACTTT.

This clonotype has a handful of counts. The chain links TRBV12-5 to TRBJ1-1; a possible D gene is TRBD1 (5 bases). The CDR3 has 19 amino acids. Germline CDR1 LGHNT, CDR2 FRNRAP. V was clipped by 2 bases and J by 5 bases, with 27 bases between them. The CDR3 region has the DNA TGTGCTAGTGGTTTGCCCCACAAATCCGGGACGATGGGGTTAACTGAAGCTTTCTTT. Translating gives CASGLPHKSGTMGLTEAFF.

The CDR3, as DNA: TGCAGTGCTAGAGCCGAGTACGTAGATACGCAGTATTTT. Protein product: CSARAEYVDTQYF. This sequence joins TRBV20-1 and TRBJ2-3; D uncertain. The germline V gene has CDR1 DFQATT and CDR2 SNEGSKA (reference sequence). V was clipped by 1 base and J by 5 bases, with 10 bases between them. The CDR3 spans 13 residues.